Below, one T cell receptor beta chain is given with its context. What this receptor recognizes is not known. Base qualities are missing; no much larger clone stands one base away. The data were obtained in a study of shared clonotypes between healthy human individuals (dated by TCRdb to 2020 to 2021). Concerning the study at large: The cohort comprised a couple of women and a few men aged 18 to 49 years. To estimate repertoire size and how much clonotypes are shared between individuals, the study performed deep sequencing of blood TCR repertoires from a handful of healthy adults. Different laboratories and diverse techniques were used to prepare libraries and sequence TCR repertoires, to increase sequencing depth and limit assay-specific biases. Leukapheresis yielded between about 0.85 and 10 billion PBMCs per donor. For each donor, CD4 naive and CD4 memory were each run on three plates, CD8 naive on two plates, and CD8 memory on one plate. Points the paper makes about the study in general: Across several donors, approximately 4.6% of naive CD4, around 3.3% of naive CD8, around 2.1% of memory CD4, and around 0.4% of memory CD8 clonotypes were shared. Rarefaction of sorted-subset datasets indicated incomplete sequencing despite the large sequencing depth. Clonotypes shared by all four sorted-subset donors showed higher generation probabilities than non-shared clonotypes. Naive subsets generally had larger estimated clonotype richness than memory subsets. The small number of donors limited the genetic and exposure-history diversity represented. Sampling was restricted to blood, and TCR repertoires in tissue are likely to differ from TCR repertoires in blood. Based on pairwise subsampling, the degree of clonotype sharing among donors was expected to be affected by sequencing depth.

The CDR3 contains 13 residues, cysteine and phenylalanine counted. Kept here is only the CDR3 DNA, which spans 39 bases and is read in frame from base 1. V was cut back by 3 bases and J by 2 bases, leaving a gap of 8 bases between them. The germline V gene specifies SGHRS as CDR1 and YFSETQ as CDR2. Using the deep immunoSEQ assay, TCR CDR3 regions were amplified from genomic DNA by multiplex PCR. Extracted genomic DNA from each cell subset was distributed evenly across all wells of several immunoSEQ 96-well plates, and each plate was treated as a replicate. Each replicate PCR for sorted subsets received 200 ng genomic DNA, equal to roughly 30,000 T cell genomes. The purified libraries were quantified using a Qubit 3.0 fluorometer, sized with a Bioanalyzer 2100, and then quantified again using the KAPA Library Quantification kit. Each immunoSEQ 96-well plate was sequenced on its own single-read 150-cycle Illumina NextSeq 550 flow cell. The paper's data handling went like this. Because the immunoSEQ output held only junctional sequences and lacked quality scores, the filtering could not match the filtering applied to full-length reads. To assign V/J genes and CDR3, sequences were annotated against IMGT germline references using PyIR, a Python wrapper for IgBLAST v1.9. Reads were removed for weak V/J assignments (E-value above 1e-6), missing CDR3, stop codons, out-of-frame junctions, or ambiguous translated residues. A V3J clonotype was defined by an identical inferred V gene, J gene, and CDR3 amino acid sequence. Percentage overlap between repertoires was computed as shared unique clonotypes divided by the size of the smaller repertoire. Repertoire richness was assessed with RTK rarefaction, the Chao1 estimator, and Recon v2.1 estimates of unobserved clonotypes. Generation probabilities for all TCRbeta clonotypes obtained by the gDNA method from a handful of donors were computed using OLGA. Entries here come from immuneACCESS through TCRdb and include only in-frame sequences with V and J called. Some clones fail to appear in such tables; in the studies checked, an unresolved V gene covers under half of the shortfall, and the cause of the remainder is unknown. V and J calls and clone size follow that table, whereas D and trimming were derived from the DNA. This sample holds some 1,600,000 clones; under 99% were observed only once. Together, the top ten hold about 0.4% of the sample.

The donors were healthy, HIV-negative adults who had no recently reported acute infections or vaccinations. Only Caucasian adults living in Nashville, Tennessee, USA were represented among the donors. CD4+ T cells were enriched through magnetic negative selection, after which naive cells were positively selected on CD45RA and the remaining negative fraction served as the memory subset. Blood was collected by leukapheresis, and PBMCs were isolated by Ficoll-Histopaque density gradient centrifugation and then cryopreserved in liquid nitrogen vapor phase. Analytical flow cytometry was used to check the purity and quantity of each magnetically sorted T cell population. From each sorted fraction, genomic DNA was isolated and quantified by UV absorbance on a Nanodrop 2000c.

Here the chain combines TRBV5-1 and TRBJ1-1; the D gene remains uncertain. The clonotype was recovered from a man younger than 40 in good health. The sequencing sample was made of naive CD4+ T cells sorted from blood. This sample's cell subset or site label indicates: CD45RA+ positively selected. The DNA is as follows: TGCGCCAGCAGCTACCGTGCTAACACTGAAGCTTTCTTT. Its protein reads: CASSYRANTEAFF. This CDR3, with the reference TRBV5-1 and TRBJ1-1 proteins standing in past its ends, gives the full variable domain KAGVTQTPRYLIKTRGQQVTLSCSPISGHRSVSWYQQTPGQGLQFLFEYFSETQRNKGNFPGRFSGRQFSNSRSEMNVSTLELGDSALYLCASSYRANTEAFFGQGTRLTVV.